The T cell receptor (beta chain) described here comes from a study of T-cell memory formation after mild COVID-19. General study points: Some responding clones appeared in pre-infection memory, suggesting cross-reactive memory joined.

In the case of this clonotype: Antigen unknown. An end of the junction differs from the germline gene, which may be a read error.

TCRdb analysed the 5' RACE reads with MiXCR anew, one entry per CDR3 protein. The data contain hundreds of thousands of distinct CDR3 sequences, roughly 17% of them singletons. Germline V lookup: CDR1 SGHVS, CDR2 FQNEAQ. The CDR3 loop spans 13 amino acids. The chain recombines TRBV7-8 with TRBJ2-1, with 7 bases lining up with TRBD2. Input material: PBMCs or a T cell subset sorted from them (not recorded which). The source of this sequence is an adult woman who had mild COVID-19 (a few samples of this study predate the infection). Cell type and time point are not known. The CDR3, as DNA: TGTGCCAGCAGTTTAGCGGGCCTCAATGAGCAGTTCTTC. This codes for CASSLAGLNEQFF.